The present T cell receptor (beta chain) was sequenced within a study of blood T cell repertoires in COVID-19. Looking at the study overall: Italy, Spain and the United States were the sources of the convalescent and acute COVID-19 samples. PBMCs, B-cell-depleted T cells, or T cells provided the cDNA or gDNA that made up the material.

This CDR3 is built from 14 residues. After removal of 6 bases from V and 1 base from J, the junction contained 3 bases not matched to a gene. The V gene's germline CDR1 is SNHLY and CDR2 FYNNEI. Data came from immunoSEQ multiplex PCR; TCRdb stores just in-frame clones and leaves some out. This table has about 170,000 clones, roughly 81% appearing once. The gene calls are TRBV2 and TRBJ2-3; TRBD2 aligns across 8 bases. The sequence was collected from a woman aged 80 or over with COVID-19, enrolled during active disease. The source material was peripheral blood. The CDR3 sequence: CASSMTSGTDTQYF. The CDR3 DNA reads as TGTGCCAGCAGCATGACTAGCGGCACAGATACGCAGTATTTT.